Presented here are 8 T cell receptor beta chains from one specimen sequenced in a study of long-term antiretroviral therapy in people with HIV. At survey level, the immunoSEQ assay was run in its v3.0 version. Only in-frame clones appear in the TCRdb table, and some are missing; sequencing was by immunoSEQ multiplex PCR. The sample records roughly 38,000 clones, 80% being singletons. Material: unsorted PBMCs, obtained 3.4 years after starting antiretroviral therapy. The receptors stem from a man aged 30 to 39 with HIV.

V usage is TRBV6-7 and J usage is TRBJ1-5; weak D call: TRBD1 (6 bases). Being an ORF, TRBV6-7 has a function that is uncertain. There are 18 residues in the CDR3. Trimming removed 7 bases from V and 2 bases from J, with 24 bases in between. The CDR3 DNA is TGTGCCAGCATCCGGACAGACGCTCTCTCCACGGGCAATCAGCCCCAGCATTTT. Translating it yields CASIRTDALSTGNQPQHF.

This clone was recorded only once. The chain has TRBV28 and TRBJ2-3; 9 bases are shared with TRBD1. Germline CDR1 is MDHEN and CDR2 is SYDVKM. The CDR3 has 13 residues. Trimming at V came to 10 bases and at J to 1 base, leaving 3 bases not matched to a gene. Here the CDR3 reads CATRTGGTDTQYF. The CDR3 nucleotides read TGTGCCACTCGGACAGGGGGCACAGATACGCAGTATTTT.

The J gene is TRBJ1-5, the V gene TRBV6-5; D remains ambiguous. The CDR3 totals 14 residues. CDR1 and CDR2 from the germline V gene are MNHEY and SVGAGI. Trimming pared 2 bases from V and 3 bases from J, leaving 8 bases between. The CDR3 protein is CASSYSRTNQPQHF. CDR3 nucleotides: TGTGCCAGCAGTTACAGCAGGACCAATCAGCCCCAGCATTTT.

The rearrangement links TRBV5-4 to TRBJ2-1, with TRBD2 matching over 14 bases. Losses at the gene ends were 3 bases for V and 5 bases for J; bases not matched to a gene: 7. CDR1 SGHNT and CDR2 YYREEE come from the germline V gene (reference sequence). This CDR3 spans 17 amino acids. In nucleotides, the CDR3 is TGTGCCAGCAGCTCGACTAGCGGGAGGGGGGTAGACAATGAGCAGTTCTTC. This gives the protein CASSSTSGRGVDNEQFF.

The chain has TRBV29-1 and TRBJ2-7; tentatively, D is TRBD2 (6 bases). CDR1 and CDR2 (germline): SQVTM, ANQGSEA. The CDR3 extends over 13 amino acids. Between the trimmed V and J ends, which lost 5 bases and 0 bases, there was a span of 11 bases. The CDR3 sequence is CSVRRGSSYEQYF. DNA for the CDR3: TGCAGCGTTCGGCGGGGCAGCTCCTACGAGCAGTACTTC.

The V call is TRBV5-1, the J call TRBJ1-3; 9 positions match TRBD1. Germline V lookup: CDR1 SGHRS, CDR2 YFSETQ. The V gene end was trimmed by 4 bases and the J gene end by 3 bases; junction bases not matched to a gene: 8. The CDR3 is 16 amino acids. The CDR3 sequence: CASSPGQGINGNTIYF. The CDR3 bases are TGCGCCAGCAGCCCCGGACAGGGGATTAATGGAAACACCATATATTTT.

V gene TRBV27 combines with J gene TRBJ2-1, with a tentative D call TRBD1 (6 bases). Germline CDR1 and CDR2: MNHEY and SMNVEV (reference sequence). The CDR3 loop spans 15 amino acids. V lost 2 bases and J lost 4, with 12 bases in between. CDR3 region: CASSLQGGAYNEQFF. The CDR3, as DNA: TGTGCCAGCAGTTTACAAGGGGGTGCATACAATGAGCAGTTCTTC.

J is TRBJ1-5 and V is TRBV19, with no clear D. Per germline, CDR1 LNHDA and CDR2 SQIVND (reference sequence). The CDR3 loop spans 13 amino acids. Trimming shortened V by 4 bases and J by 9 bases, and 13 bases separated the two germline ends. CDR3 loop: CASSRAPRGPQHF. In nucleotides, the CDR3 is TGTGCCAGTAGTAGGGCGCCTCGAGGGCCCCAGCATTTT.